This T cell receptor beta chain stems from a study of T cell repertoires in cytomegalovirus infection. Overall study context: The authors relied on CMV epitopes, both recently identified HLA-C-restricted and well-studied HLA-B-restricted. Study-level points and caveats: Based on cumulative public TCR beta family frequency, carriers of CMV plus the relevant HLA were identified.

V was clipped by 4 bases and J by 7 bases, with 6 bases between them. The germline V gene has CDR1 KGHDR and CDR2 SFDVKD. This CDR3 contains 12 residues. Concerning this clonotype: The antigen is unknown.

TCRdb re-analysed the reads in MiXCR, keeping a single row per CDR3 protein. The sample lists around 800,000 distinct CDR3 sequences; 30% to 35% were seen once. The sequencing here drew on cultured CD8+ T cells from PBMCs, taken from culture after CMV antigen stimulation. This chain connects TRBV24-1 to TRBJ2-2; no definite D call. The TCR was taken from a human donor in good health (CMV status not recorded). Some clones in this sample may be carry-over from other donors' samples. CDR3 amino acids: CATSEANGELFF. CDR3 nucleotides: TGTGCCACCAGTGAGGCCAACGGGGAGCTGTTTTTT.